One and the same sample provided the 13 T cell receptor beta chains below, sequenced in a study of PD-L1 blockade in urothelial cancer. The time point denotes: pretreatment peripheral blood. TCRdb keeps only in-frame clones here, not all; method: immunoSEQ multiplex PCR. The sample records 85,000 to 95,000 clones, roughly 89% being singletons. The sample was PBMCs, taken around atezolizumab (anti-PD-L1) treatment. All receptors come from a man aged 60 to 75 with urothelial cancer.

The CDR3 protein is CASSRGTALYEQYF. The CDR3 nucleotides are TGTGCCAGCAGTCGCGGGACAGCCCTATACGAGCAGTACTTC. The chain is built from TRBV27 and TRBJ2-7, with D possibly being TRBD1 (7 bases). Trimming removed 5 bases at V and 4 bases at J, with 15 bases between. Per the germline V gene, CDR1 is MNHEY and CDR2 is SMNVEV (reference sequence). The CDR3 totals 14 residues.

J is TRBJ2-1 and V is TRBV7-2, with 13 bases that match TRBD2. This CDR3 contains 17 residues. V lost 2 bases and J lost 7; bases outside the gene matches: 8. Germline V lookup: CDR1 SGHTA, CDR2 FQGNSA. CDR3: CASSLTSGRARRNEQFF. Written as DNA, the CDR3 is TGTGCCAGCAGCTTAACTAGCGGGAGGGCCCGAAGGAATGAGCAGTTCTTC.

CDR3 region: CASSRTGTETQYF. The CDR3 DNA reads as TGTGCCAGCAGCCGGACAGGGACTGAGACCCAGTACTTC. The gene calls are TRBV7-9 and TRBJ2-5; 8 bases line up with TRBD1. CDR3 length: 13 residues. V lost 5 bases to trimming and J lost 5 bases; unmatched junction nucleotides: 4. Germline values: CDR1 SEHNR, CDR2 FQNEAQ (reference sequence).

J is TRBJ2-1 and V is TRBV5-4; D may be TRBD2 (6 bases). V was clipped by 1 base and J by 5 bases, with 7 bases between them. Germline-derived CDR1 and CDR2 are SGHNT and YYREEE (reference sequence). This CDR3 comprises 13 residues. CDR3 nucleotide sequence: TGTGCCAGCAGCTTGTGGACTAACAATGAGCAGTTCTTC. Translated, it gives CASSLWTNNEQFF.

CDR3 nucleotide sequence: TGTGCCAGCAGCTTGGACAGGGGGCGAATGAGGGTAATGAAGCAGTTCTTC. This codes for CASSLDRGRMRVMKQFF. This chain links TRBV5-4 with TRBJ2-1; 9 positions match TRBD1. This CDR3 is built from 17 residues. Germline CDR1 reads SGHNT; CDR2 reads YYREEE (reference sequence). The V segment lost 0 bases and the J segment 11 bases; nucleotides outside the gene matches: 15.

The CDR3 nucleotides are TGTGCCAGTAGGACACCCGGGACTAGCGGATTCTATGAGCAGTTCTTC. Translating gives CASRTPGTSGFYEQFF. The gene calls are TRBV19 and TRBJ2-1; 11 bases fit TRBD2. Germline CDR1 reads LNHDA; CDR2 reads SQIVND (reference sequence). The CDR3 is made up of 16 amino acids. J was trimmed by 8 bases and V by 6 bases; bases with no gene match: 12.

The CDR3 reads CASSPDLRQTRNTEAFF. CDR3 nucleotides: TGCGCCAGCAGTCCCGATCTAAGGCAGACTCGGAACACTGAAGCTTTCTTT. The rearrangement links TRBV5-1 to TRBJ1-1; D unresolved. Per germline, CDR1 SGHRS and CDR2 YFSETQ. The germline V and J ends were trimmed by 5 bases and 1 base, with 21 bases remaining between them. The CDR3 covers 17 residues.

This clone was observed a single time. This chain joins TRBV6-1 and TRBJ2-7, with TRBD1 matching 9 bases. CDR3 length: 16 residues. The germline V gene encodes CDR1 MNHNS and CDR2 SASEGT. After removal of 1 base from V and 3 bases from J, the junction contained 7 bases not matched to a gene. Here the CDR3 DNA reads TGTGCCAGCAGTGAAGTACCCGTGACAGGGGGCTACGAGCAGTACTTC. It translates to CASSEVPVTGGYEQYF.

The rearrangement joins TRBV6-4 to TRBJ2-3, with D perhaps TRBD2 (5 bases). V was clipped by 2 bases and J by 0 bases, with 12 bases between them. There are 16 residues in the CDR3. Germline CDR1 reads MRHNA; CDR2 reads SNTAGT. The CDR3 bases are TGTGCCAGCAGTGACGAGGGCGTAACTAGCACAGATACGCAGTATTTT. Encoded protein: CASSDEGVTSTDTQYF.

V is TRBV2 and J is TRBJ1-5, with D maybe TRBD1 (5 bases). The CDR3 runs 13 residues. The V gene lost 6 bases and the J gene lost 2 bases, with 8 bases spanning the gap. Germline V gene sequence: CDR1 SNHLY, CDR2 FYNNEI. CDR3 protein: CASRTVGNQPQHF. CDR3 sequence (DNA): TGTGCCAGCAGGACAGTCGGCAATCAGCCCCAGCATTTT.

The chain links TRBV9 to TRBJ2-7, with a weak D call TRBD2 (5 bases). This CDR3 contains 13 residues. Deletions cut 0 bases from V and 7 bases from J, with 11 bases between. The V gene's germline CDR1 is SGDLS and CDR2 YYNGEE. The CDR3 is CASSVAVTGEQYF. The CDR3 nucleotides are TGTGCCAGCAGCGTAGCTGTAACGGGGGAGCAGTACTTC.

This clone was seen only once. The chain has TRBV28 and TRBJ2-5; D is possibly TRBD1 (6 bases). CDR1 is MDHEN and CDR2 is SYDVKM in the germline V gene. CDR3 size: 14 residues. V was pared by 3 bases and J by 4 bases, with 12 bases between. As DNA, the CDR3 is TGTGCCAGCAGTTTGTACCAGGGGCCAGAGACCCAGTACTTC. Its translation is CASSLYQGPETQYF.

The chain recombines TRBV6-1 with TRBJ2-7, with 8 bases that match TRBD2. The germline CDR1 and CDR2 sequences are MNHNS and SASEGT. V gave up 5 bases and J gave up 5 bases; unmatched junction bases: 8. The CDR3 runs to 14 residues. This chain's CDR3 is CASSILADGDEQYF. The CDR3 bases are TGTGCCAGCAGTATACTAGCGGATGGGGACGAGCAGTACTTC.